A single sample gave rise to the 5 T cell receptor beta chains below, sequenced in a study of cytomegalovirus exposure and HLA in healthy donors. Primers: 60 Vbeta forward and 13 Jbeta reverse. This table comes from immunoSEQ multiplex PCR, and its TCRdb copy is limited to in-frame clones, with some not included. Of over 100,000 clones in the sample, 73% were seen once. Sequenced: PBMCs. The source is a young woman in good health and CMV-seronegative.

As to this clone: One junction end disagrees with the germline gene, perhaps due to a read error. The gene calls are TRBV27 and TRBJ2-7; maybe TRBD1 (5 bases). Germline lookup yields CDR1 MNHEY and CDR2 SMNVEV (reference sequence). The CDR3 is 14 amino acids. DNA for the CDR3: TGTGCCGGCAGTGTGGGTGGGGCTACCTACGAGCAGTACTTC. It is translated as CAGSVGGATYEQYF.

This chain uses TRBV6-5 with TRBJ1-6; 9 bases line up with TRBD1. J lost 8 bases, V lost 5 bases, and 7 bases had no gene match. This CDR3 contains 15 residues. The V gene's germline CDR1 is MNHEY and CDR2 SVGAGI. In DNA form, the CDR3 reads TGTGCCAGCAGTAGAAAGGGACAGGGTGATTCACCCCTCCACTTT. This encodes CASSRKGQGDSPLHF.

This chain joins TRBV7-9 and TRBJ1-1; tentatively, D is TRBD1 (5 bases). The CDR3 runs 15 residues. Germline V gene sequence: CDR1 SEHNR, CDR2 FQNEAQ (reference sequence). V dropped 4 bases and J dropped 0 bases, with 12 bases sitting between them. This chain's CDR3 is CASSSRVPMNTEAFF. Written as DNA, the CDR3 is TGTGCCAGCAGCTCCAGGGTTCCCATGAACACTGAAGCTTTCTTT.

The chain uses TRBV20-1 and TRBJ2-1; D not certain. The CDR3 has 9 residues. V was clipped by 7 bases and J by 7 bases, with 5 bases between them. The germline gives CDR1 DFQATT, CDR2 SNEGSKA (reference sequence). The CDR3 coding sequence is TGCAGTGTAACTAATGAGCAGTTCTTC. It translates to CSVTNEQFF.

CDR3 loop: CASSTGTDTQYF. CDR3 nucleotides: TGTGCCAGCAGCACCGGGACAGATACGCAGTATTTT. The chain recombines TRBV5-6 with TRBJ2-3; D unclear. Trimming removed 4 bases at V and 3 bases at J, with 6 bases between. CDR1 and CDR2 (germline): SGHDT, YYEEEE. The CDR3 length is 12 residues.